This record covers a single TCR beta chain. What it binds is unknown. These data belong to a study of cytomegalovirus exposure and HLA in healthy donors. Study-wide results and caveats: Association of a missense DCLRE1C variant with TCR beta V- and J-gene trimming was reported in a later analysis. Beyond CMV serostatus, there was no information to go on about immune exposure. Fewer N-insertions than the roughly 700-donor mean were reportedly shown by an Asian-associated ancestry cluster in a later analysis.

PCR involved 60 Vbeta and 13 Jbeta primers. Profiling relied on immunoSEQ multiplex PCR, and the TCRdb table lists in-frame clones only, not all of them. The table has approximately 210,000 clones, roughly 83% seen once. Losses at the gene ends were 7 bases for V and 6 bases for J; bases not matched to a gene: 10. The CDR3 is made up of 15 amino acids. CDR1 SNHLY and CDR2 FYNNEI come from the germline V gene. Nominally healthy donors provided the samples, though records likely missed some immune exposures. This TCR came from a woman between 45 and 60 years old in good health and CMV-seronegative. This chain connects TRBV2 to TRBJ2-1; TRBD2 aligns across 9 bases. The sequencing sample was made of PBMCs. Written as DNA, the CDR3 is TGTGCCAGCACTATACAGGGACTAGCCGGCAATGAGCAGTTCTTC. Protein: CASTIQGLAGNEQFF.